Sequencing of this T cell receptor beta chain was carried out in a study of T cell responses to AZD1222 COVID-19 vaccine. Here immunoSEQ multiplex PCR was the method, and the copy in TCRdb shows in-frame clones only, minus some. The sample lists approximately 100,000 clones, more than 75% occurring once. The V and J ends lost 1 base and 7 bases, in that order; junction bases with no gene match: 8. Germline CDR1 LGHDT, CDR2 YNNKEL (reference sequence). The CDR3 is 15 residues long. Sequenced material: peripheral blood, taken on day 0 of AZD1222 vaccination. This receptor was obtained from an adult in good health. The chain has TRBV3-1 (or the pseudogene TRBV3-2) and TRBJ2-7; 9 positions match TRBD2. CDR3 nucleotide sequence: TGTGCCAGCAGCCAAGGGGCTAGCGGGATTGGAGAGCAGTACTTC. It codes for CASSQGASGIGEQYF.